This T cell receptor (beta chain) was obtained from a study of blood T cell repertoires in COVID-19. In the study overall: The United States, Italy and Spain were the sources of the acute and convalescent COVID-19 samples.

All enrollees were about 18 to 89 years old and from approximately 25 US areas. Within 2 weeks of study entry, exposed participants had contacted a PCR-confirmed or clinician-diagnosed COVID-19 case. Original processing methods: It was from reference gene primer amplification that nucleated cell counts were estimated. Libraries were prepared by immunoSEQ multiplex PCR; TCRdb keeps only in-frame clonotypes and omits some of them. Clonal size and the V and J genes are those of that table, whereas D and trimming came from the DNA. The sample has 250,000 or so clones; under 90% are singletons. There are 14 residues in the CDR3. Per germline, CDR1 LGHDT and CDR2 YNNKEL (reference sequence). Trimming stripped 0 bases from V and 6 bases from J, with 12 bases between.

Source material: PBMCs or T cells enriched from blood (not recorded which). This receptor was taken from a woman between 35 and 50 years old who had been exposed to COVID-19. The chain carries TRBV3-1 (or the pseudogene TRBV3-2) and TRBJ2-7; D may be TRBD2 (6 bases). CDR3: CASSQDRGTAEQYF. The CDR3 region has the DNA TGTGCCAGCAGCCAAGATCGCGGGACGGCCGAGCAGTACTTC.